This T cell receptor beta chain was retrieved from a study of graft-versus-host responses after intestinal transplantation. Study summary: Transplant types were multivisceral, liver-intestinal, or isolated intestinal. Anti-thymocyte globulin induction, then tacrolimus and steroids for two to four years, went to all recipients.

Study-wide points: Graft-versus-host to host-versus-graft clonal ratios in allografts were high in patients with graft-donor T cell macrochimerism.

Germline CDR1 and CDR2: SQVTM and ANQGSEA. The CDR3 covers 12 residues. The V and J ends lost 3 bases and 4 bases, in that order; junction bases with no gene match: 2. On this clone itself: Its antigen is currently unknown.

The method was immunoSEQ multiplex PCR; TCRdb's version includes in-frame clones alone and lacks a portion of them. The table records some 96,000 clones, more than 85% of them present only once. V is TRBV29-1 and J is TRBJ2-7; 8 nucleotides agree with TRBD1. The receptor comes from a human donor who was the organ donor for an intestinal transplant. Here the sequenced sample was unstimulated CD4+ T cells sorted from spleen or lymph node cells, taken before transplant. The CDR3 sequence is CSVEDRAYEQYF. CDR3 DNA sequence: TGCAGCGTTGAGGACAGGGCATACGAGCAGTACTTC.